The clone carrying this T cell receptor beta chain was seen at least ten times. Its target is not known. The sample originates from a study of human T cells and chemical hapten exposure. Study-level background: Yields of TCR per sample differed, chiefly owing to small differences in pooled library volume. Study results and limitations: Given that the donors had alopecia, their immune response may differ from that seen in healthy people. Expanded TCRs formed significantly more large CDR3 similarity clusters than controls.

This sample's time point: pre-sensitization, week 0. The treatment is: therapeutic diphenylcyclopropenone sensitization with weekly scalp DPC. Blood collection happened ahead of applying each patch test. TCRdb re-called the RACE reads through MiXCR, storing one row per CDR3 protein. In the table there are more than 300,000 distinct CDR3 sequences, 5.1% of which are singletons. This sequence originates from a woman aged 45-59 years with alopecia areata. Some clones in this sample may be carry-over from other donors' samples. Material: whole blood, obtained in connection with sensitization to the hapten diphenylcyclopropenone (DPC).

The CDR3 nucleotides are TGTGCCAGTAGTATCATAGGGCAAGGCAATCAGCCCCAGCATTTT. Its translation: CASSIIGQGNQPQHF. V gene TRBV19 combines with J gene TRBJ1-5; D not resolved. The V gene's germline CDR1 is LNHDA and CDR2 SQIVND (reference sequence). This CDR3 is built from 15 residues. Trimming removed 3 bases at V and 2 bases at J, with 11 bases between.